Only a few counts were recorded for the clone carrying this T cell receptor (beta chain). The sample belongs to a study of blood T cell repertoires in COVID-19. Study-level information: There were acute and convalescent COVID-19 samples, and they came from the United States, Italy and Spain.

The V gene end was trimmed by 2 bases and the J gene end by 4 bases; junction bases not matched to a gene: 1. This CDR3 is 13 amino acids long. Germline loops: CDR1 SGHTA, CDR2 FQGNSA. Assay used: immunoSEQ multiplex PCR; TCRdb lists only in-frame clones, some missing. The profile covers hundreds of thousands of clones, with just under 85% appearing a single time and approximately 4.1% taken by the ten largest. The rearrangement uses TRBV7-2 and TRBJ1-2, with TRBD1 identical over 7 bases. This sequence was found in a woman aged 45-59 years with active or convalescent COVID-19. The sequenced material came from peripheral blood. CDR3 loop: CASSLRQGYGYTF. The CDR3 nucleotides are TGTGCCAGCAGCTTACGACAGGGCTATGGCTACACCTTC.